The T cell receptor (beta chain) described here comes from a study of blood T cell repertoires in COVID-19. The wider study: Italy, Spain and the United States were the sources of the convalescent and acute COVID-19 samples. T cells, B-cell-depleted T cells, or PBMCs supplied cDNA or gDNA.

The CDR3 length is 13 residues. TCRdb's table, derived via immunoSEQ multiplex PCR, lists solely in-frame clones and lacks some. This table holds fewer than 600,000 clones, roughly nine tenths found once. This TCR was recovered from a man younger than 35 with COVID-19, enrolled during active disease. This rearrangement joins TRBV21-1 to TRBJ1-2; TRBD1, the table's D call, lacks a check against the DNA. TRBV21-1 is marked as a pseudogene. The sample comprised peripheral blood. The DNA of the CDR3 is TGTGCCAACGGGACAGGGGTGGTCTATGGCTACACCTTC. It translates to CANGTGVVYGYTF.